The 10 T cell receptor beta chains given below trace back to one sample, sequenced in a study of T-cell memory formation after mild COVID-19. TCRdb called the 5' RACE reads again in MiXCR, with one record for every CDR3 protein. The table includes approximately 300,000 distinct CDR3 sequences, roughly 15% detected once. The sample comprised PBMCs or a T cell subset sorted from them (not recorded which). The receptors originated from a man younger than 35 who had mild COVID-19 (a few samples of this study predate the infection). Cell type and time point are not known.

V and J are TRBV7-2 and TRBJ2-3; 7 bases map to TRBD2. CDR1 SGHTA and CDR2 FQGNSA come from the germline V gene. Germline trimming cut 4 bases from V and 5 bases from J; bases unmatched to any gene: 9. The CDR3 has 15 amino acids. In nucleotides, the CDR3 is TGTGCCAGCAGCTCCGGACTCCCGGGGGGAGATACGCAGTATTTT. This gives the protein CASSSGLPGGDTQYF.

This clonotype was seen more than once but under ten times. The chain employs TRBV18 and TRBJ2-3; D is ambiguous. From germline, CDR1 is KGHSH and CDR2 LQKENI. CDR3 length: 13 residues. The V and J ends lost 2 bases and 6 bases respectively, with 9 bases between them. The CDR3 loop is CASSPLTRDTQYF. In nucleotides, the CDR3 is TGTGCCAGCTCACCATTGACGAGGGATACGCAGTATTTT.

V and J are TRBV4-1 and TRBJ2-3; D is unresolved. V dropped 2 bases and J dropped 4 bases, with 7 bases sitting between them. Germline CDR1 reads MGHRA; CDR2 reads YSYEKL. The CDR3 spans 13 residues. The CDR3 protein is CASSQYGADTQYF. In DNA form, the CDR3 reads TGCGCCAGCAGCCAATATGGAGCAGATACGCAGTATTTT.

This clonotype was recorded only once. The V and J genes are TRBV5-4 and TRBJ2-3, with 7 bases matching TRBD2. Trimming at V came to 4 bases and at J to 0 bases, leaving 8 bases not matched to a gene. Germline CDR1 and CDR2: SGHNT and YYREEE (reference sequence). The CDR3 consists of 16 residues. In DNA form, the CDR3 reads TGTGCCAGCAGCCCCGGACTAGTCCCGAGCACAGATACGCAGTATTTT. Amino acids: CASSPGLVPSTDTQYF.

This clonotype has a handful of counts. The CDR3 nucleotides read TGTGCCAGCAGCAAATTGGGGAGACCCTACGAGCAGTACGTC. This sequence encodes CASSKLGRPYEQYV. The chain couples TRBV21-1 to TRBJ2-7. TRBV21-1 is termed a pseudogene. The CDR3 length is 14 residues.

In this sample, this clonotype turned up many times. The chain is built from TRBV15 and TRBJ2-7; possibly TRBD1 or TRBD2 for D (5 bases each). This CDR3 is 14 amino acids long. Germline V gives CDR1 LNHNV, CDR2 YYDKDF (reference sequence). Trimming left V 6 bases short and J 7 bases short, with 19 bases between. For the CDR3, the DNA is TGTGCCACCAGGCCGGGCCTACTAGGACAAGAGCAGTACTTC. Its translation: CATRPGLLGQEQYF.

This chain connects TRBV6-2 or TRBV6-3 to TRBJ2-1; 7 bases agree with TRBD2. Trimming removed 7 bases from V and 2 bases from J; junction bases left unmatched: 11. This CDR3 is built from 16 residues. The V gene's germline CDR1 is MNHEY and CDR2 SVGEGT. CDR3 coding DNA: TGTGCCAGCATCCAGTCTAGCGGCGCCCCCTACAATGAGCAGTTCTTC. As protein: CASIQSSGAPYNEQFF.

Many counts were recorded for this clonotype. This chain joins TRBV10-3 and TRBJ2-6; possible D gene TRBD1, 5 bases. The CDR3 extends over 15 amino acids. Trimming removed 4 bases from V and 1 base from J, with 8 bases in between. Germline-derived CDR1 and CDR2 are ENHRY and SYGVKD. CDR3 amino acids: CAISGTTSGANVLTF. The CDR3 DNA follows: TGTGCCATCAGTGGGACAACTTCTGGGGCCAACGTCCTGACTTTC.

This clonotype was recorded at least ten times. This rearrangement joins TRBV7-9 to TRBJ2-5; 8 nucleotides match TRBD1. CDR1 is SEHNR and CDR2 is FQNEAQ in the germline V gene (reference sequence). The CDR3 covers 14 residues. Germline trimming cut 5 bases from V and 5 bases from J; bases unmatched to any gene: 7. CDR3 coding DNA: TGTGCCAGCAGCCACGGACAGGGCGGGGAGACCCAGTACTTC. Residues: CASSHGQGGETQYF.

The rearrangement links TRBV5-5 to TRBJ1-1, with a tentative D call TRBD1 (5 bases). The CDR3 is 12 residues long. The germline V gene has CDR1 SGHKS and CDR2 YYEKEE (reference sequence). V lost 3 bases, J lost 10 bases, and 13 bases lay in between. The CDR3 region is CASSWGTGRAFF. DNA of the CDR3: TGTGCCAGCAGCTGGGGGACGGGGCGAGCTTTCTTT.